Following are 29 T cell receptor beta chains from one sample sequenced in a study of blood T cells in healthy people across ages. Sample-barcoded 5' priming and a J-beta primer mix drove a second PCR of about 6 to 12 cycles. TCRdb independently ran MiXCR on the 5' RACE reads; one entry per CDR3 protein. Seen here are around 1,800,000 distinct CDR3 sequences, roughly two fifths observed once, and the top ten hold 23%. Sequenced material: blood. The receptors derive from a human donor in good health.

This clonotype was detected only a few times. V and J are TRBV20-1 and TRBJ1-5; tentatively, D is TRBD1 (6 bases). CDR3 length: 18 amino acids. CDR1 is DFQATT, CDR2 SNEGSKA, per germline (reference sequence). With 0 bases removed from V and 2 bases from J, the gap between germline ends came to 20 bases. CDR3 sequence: CSARESTAGDLGNQPQHF. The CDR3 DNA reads TGCAGTGCTAGAGAATCGACGGCAGGGGATTTGGGCAATCAGCCCCAGCATTTT.

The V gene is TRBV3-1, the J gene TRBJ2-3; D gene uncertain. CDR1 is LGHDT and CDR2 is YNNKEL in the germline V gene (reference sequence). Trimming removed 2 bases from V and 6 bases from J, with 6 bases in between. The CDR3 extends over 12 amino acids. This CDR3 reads CASSQYGDTQYF. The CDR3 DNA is TGTGCCAGCAGCCAATATGGGGATACGCAGTATTTT.

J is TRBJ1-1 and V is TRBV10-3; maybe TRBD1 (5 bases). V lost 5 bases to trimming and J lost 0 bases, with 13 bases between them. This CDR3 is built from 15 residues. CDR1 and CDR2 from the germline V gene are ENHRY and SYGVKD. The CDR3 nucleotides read TGTGCCATCAGTCCCGGGGAGGGGATGAACACTGAAGCTTTCTTT. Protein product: CAISPGEGMNTEAFF.

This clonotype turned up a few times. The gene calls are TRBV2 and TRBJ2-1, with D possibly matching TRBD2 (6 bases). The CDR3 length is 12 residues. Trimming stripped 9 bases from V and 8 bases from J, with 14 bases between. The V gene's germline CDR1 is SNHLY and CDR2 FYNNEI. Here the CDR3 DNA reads TGTGCCAGGGGACTCGTAAGGGATGAGCAGTTCTTC. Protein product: CARGLVRDEQFF.

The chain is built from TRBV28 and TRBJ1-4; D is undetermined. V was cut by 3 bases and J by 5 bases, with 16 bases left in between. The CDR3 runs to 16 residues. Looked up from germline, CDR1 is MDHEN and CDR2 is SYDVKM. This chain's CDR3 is CASSFLGSRRNEKLFF. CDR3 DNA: TGTGCCAGCAGTTTCCTTGGGAGTCGGAGAAATGAAAAACTGTTTTTT.

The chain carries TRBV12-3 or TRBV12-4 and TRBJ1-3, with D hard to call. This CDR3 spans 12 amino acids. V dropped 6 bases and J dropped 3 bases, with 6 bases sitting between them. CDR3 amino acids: CASRILGNTIYF. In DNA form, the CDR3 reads TGTGCCAGCAGAATCCTTGGAAACACCATATATTTT.

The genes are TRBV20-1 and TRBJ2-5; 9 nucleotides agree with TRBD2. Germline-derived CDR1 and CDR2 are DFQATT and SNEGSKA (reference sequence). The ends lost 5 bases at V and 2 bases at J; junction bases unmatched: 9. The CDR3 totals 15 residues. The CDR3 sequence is CSAPKRGVLQETQYF. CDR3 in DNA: TGCAGTGCTCCGAAGCGGGGGGTATTACAAGAGACCCAGTACTTC.

CDR3: CASSDLRTANEQFF. CDR3 nucleotides: TGTGCCAGCAGTGACCTTCGGACGGCAAATGAGCAGTTCTTC. V usage is TRBV25-1 and J usage is TRBJ2-1; no definite D call. Trimming removed 3 bases from V and 7 bases from J, with 13 bases in between. The CDR3 loop spans 14 amino acids. The V gene's germline CDR1 is MGHDK and CDR2 SYGVNS.

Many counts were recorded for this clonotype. CDR3 region: CAISDFNEQFF. DNA for the CDR3: TGTGCCATCAGTGATTTTAATGAGCAGTTCTTC. The chain links TRBV10-3 to TRBJ2-1; D is uncertain. The CDR3 runs to 11 residues. V was cut by 3 bases and J by 7 bases, with 4 bases left in between. The germline V gene has CDR1 ENHRY and CDR2 SYGVKD.

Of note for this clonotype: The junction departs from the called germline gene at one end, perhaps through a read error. CDR3 sequence: CSARATRTGTGEQYF. DNA for the CDR3: TGCAGTGCGAGAGCAACTAGGACAGGGACTGGAGAGCAGTACTTC. The chain links TRBV20-1 to TRBJ2-5, with 8 bases matching TRBD1. CDR3 length: 15 residues. CDR1 is DFQATT, CDR2 SNEGSKA, per germline (reference sequence).

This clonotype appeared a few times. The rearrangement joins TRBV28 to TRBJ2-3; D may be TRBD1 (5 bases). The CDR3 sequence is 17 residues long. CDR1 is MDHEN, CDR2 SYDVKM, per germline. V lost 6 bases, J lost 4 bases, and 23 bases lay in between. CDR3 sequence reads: CASSLRQTVGRSDTQYF. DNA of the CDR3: TGTGCCAGCAGCCTACGACAGACTGTTGGAAGGTCAGATACGCAGTATTTT.

CDR3 coding DNA: TGCGCCAGCAGCCCGGGACTGAGAAATTCACCCCTCCACTTT. This gives the protein CASSPGLRNSPLHF. This chain connects TRBV4-3 to TRBJ1-6; a possible D gene is TRBD1 (5 bases). Per the germline V gene, CDR1 is LGHNA and CDR2 is YSLEER. The CDR3 spans 14 residues. Trimming cost V 4 bases and J 7 bases, with 11 bases left between them.

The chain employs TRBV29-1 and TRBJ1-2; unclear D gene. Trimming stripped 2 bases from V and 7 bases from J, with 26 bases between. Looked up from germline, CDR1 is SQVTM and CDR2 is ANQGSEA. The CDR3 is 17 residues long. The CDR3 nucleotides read TGCAGCGTTGAATCCCTTCTCGAGAGACCGTTTATAAGTGGCTACACCTTC. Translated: CSVESLLERPFISGYTF. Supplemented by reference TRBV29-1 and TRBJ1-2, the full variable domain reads SAVISQKPSRDICQRGTSLTIQCQVDSQVTMMFWYRQQPGQSLTLIATANQGSEATYESGFVIDKFPISRPNLTFSTLTVSNMSPEDSSIYLCSVESLLERPFISGYTFGSGTRLTVV.

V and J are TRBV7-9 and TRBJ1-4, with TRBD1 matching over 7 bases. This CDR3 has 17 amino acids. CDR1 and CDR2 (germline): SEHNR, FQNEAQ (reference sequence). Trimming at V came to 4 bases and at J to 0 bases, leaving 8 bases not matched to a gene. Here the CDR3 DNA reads TGTGCCAGCAGCTCTCGGACAGGATTTTCAACTAATGAAAAACTGTTTTTT. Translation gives CASSSRTGFSTNEKLFF.

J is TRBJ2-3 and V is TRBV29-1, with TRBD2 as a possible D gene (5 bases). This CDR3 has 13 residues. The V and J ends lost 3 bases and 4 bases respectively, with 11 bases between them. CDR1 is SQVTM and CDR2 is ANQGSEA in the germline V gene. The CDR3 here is CSVDGGRADTQYF. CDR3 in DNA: TGCAGCGTTGACGGCGGGCGGGCAGATACGCAGTATTTT.

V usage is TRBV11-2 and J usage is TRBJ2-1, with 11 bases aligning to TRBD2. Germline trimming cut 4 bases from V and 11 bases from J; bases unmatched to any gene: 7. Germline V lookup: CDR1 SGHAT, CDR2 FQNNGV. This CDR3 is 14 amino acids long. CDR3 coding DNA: TGTGCCAGCAGCTCCCCGTCGACTAGCGGGAAGCAGTTCTTC. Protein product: CASSSPSTSGKQFF.

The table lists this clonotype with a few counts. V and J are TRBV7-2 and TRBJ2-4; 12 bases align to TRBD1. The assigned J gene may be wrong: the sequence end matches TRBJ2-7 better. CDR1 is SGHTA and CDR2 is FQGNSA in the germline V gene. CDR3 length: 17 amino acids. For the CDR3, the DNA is TGTGCCAGCAGCTTGATCGGCGTGGGACAGGGGGCTTACGAGCAGTACTTC. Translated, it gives CASSLIGVGQGAYEQYF.

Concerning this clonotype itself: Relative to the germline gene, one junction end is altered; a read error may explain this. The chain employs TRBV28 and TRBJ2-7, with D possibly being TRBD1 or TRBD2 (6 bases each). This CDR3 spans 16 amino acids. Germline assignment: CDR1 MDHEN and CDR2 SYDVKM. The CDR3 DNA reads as TGTGCCAACAGTTTTCATGGGGGGCGGAGCTCCTACGAGCAGTACTTC. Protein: CANSFHGGRSSYEQYF.

CDR3: CASSQTDSPQDPYGYTF. In DNA form, the CDR3 reads TGCGCCAGCAGCCAGACGGACAGCCCACAAGACCCATATGGCTACACCTTC. V gene TRBV4-1 combines with J gene TRBJ1-2, with D perhaps TRBD1 (6 bases). With 3 bases removed from V and 5 bases from J, the gap between germline ends came to 22 bases. CDR1 and CDR2 (germline): MGHRA, YSYEKL. This CDR3 region has 17 residues.

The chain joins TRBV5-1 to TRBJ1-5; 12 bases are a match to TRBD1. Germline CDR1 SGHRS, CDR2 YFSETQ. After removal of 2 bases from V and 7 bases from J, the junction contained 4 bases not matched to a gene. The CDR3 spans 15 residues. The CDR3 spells CASSLGTGGQQPQHF. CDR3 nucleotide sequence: TGCGCCAGCAGCTTAGGGACAGGGGGCCAGCAGCCCCAGCATTTT. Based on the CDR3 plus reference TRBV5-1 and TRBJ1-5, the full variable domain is KAGVTQTPRYLIKTRGQQVTLSCSPISGHRSVSWYQQTPGQGLQFLFEYFSETQRNKGNFPGRFSGRQFSNSRSEMNVSTLELGDSALYLCASSLGTGGQQPQHFGDGTRLSIL.

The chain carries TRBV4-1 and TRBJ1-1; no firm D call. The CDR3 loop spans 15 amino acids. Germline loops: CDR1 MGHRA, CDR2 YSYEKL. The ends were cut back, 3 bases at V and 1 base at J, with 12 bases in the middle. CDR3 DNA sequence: TGCGCCAGCAGCCACGGACCGCCGGCGAACACTGAAGCTTTCTTT. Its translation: CASSHGPPANTEAFF.

The CDR3 sequence: CASSREIRGEQYF. Written as DNA, the CDR3 is TGTGCCAGCAGTCGAGAGATTCGTGGCGAGCAGTACTTC. The chain combines TRBV6-5 with TRBJ2-5, with no clear D. Matching the DNA end better, TRBJ2-7 makes the J call doubtful. CDR3 length: 13 amino acids. Per the germline V gene, CDR1 is MNHEY and CDR2 is SVGAGI.

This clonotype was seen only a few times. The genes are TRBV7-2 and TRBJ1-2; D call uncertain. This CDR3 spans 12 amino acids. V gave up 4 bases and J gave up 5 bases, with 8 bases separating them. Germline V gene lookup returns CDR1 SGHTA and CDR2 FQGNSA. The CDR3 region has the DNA TGTGCCAGCAGCTACTACAAGTATGGCTACACCTTC. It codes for CASSYYKYGYTF.

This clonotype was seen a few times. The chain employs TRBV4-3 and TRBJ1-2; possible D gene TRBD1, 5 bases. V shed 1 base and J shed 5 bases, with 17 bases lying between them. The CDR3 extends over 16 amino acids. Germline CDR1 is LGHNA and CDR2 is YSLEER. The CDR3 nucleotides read TGCGCCAGCAGCCAAGTAGGAGGGGCGCTCGATTATGGCTACACCTTC. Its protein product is CASSQVGGALDYGYTF.

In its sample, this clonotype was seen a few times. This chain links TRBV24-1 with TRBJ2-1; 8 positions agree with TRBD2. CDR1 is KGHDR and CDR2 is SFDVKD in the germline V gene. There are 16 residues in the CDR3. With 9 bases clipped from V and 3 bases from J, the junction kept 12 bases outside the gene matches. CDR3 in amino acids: CATLGRGGADYNEQFF. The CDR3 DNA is TGTGCCACCTTGGGCCGGGGGGGGGCCGACTACAATGAGCAGTTCTTC.

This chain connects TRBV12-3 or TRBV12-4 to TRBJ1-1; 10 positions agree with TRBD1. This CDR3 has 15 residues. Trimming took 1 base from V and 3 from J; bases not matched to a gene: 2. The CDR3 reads CASSLEGTGDTEAFF. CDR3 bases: TGTGCCAGCAGTTTAGAAGGGACAGGGGACACTGAAGCTTTCTTT.

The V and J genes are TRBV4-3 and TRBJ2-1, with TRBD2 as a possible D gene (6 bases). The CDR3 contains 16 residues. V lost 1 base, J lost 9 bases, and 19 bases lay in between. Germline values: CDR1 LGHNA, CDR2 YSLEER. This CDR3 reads CASSQVRGSETGEQFF. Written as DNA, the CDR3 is TGCGCCAGCAGCCAAGTACGGGGGTCGGAAACCGGTGAGCAGTTCTTC.

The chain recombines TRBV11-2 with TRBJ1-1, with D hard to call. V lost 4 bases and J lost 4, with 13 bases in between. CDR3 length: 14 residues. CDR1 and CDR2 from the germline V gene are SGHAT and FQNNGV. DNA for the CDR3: TGTGCCAGCAGCTATCTGCGGGGAAGCACTGAAGCTTTCTTT. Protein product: CASSYLRGSTEAFF.

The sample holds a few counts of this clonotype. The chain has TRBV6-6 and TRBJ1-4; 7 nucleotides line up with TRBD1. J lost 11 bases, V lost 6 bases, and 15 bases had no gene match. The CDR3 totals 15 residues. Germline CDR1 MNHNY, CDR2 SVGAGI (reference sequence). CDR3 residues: CASSRSDRERWKLFF. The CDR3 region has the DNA TGTGCCAGCAGCCGCTCTGACAGGGAACGATGGAAACTGTTTTTT.